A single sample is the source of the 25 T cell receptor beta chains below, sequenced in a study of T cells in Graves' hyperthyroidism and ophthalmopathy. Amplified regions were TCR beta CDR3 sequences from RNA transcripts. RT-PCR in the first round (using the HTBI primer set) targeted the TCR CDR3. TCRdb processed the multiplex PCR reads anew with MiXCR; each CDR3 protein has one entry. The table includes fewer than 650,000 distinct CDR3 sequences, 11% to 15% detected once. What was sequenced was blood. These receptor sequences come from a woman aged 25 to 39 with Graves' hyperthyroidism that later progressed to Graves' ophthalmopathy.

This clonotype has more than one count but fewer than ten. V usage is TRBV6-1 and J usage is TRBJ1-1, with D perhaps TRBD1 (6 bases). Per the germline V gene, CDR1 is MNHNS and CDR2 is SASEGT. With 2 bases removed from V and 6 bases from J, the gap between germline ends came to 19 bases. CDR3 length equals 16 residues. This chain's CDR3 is CASSETHEGGNSEAFF. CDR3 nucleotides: TGTGCCAGCAGTGAAACCCACGAGGGGGGAAACTCTGAAGCTTTCTTT.

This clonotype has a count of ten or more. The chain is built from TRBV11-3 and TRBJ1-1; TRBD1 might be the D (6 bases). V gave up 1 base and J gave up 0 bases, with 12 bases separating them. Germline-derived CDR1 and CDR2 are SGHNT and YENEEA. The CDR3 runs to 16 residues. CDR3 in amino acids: CASSLGGGQMNTEAFF. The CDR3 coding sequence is TGTGCCAGCAGCTTAGGGGGAGGACAGATGAACACTGAAGCTTTCTTT.

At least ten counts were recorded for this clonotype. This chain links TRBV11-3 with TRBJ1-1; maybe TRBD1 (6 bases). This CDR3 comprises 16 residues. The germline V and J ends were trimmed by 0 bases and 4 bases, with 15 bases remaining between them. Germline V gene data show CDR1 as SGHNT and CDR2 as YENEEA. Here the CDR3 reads CASSLEGRGAGTEAFF. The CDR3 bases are TGTGCCAGCAGCTTAGAGGGCCGGGGGGCTGGCACTGAAGCTTTCTTT.

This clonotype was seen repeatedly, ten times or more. The CDR3 region has the DNA TGTGCCAGCAGCTTCATCGTTGGAGCGTACAATGAGCAGTTCTTC. It translates to CASSFIVGAYNEQFF. The chain joins TRBV11-2 to TRBJ2-1; D unresolved. CDR1 is SGHAT and CDR2 is FQNNGV in the germline V gene. There are 15 residues in the CDR3. The V end was cut by 3 bases, the J end by 4 bases, with 13 bases between. Complete variable domain (other parts from reference TRBV11-2 and TRBJ2-1): EAGVAQSPRYKIIEKRQSVAFWCNPISGHATLYWYQQILGQGPKLLIQFQNNGVVDDSQLPKDRFSAERLKGVDSTLKIQPAKLEDSAVYLCASSFIVGAYNEQFFGPGTRLTVL.

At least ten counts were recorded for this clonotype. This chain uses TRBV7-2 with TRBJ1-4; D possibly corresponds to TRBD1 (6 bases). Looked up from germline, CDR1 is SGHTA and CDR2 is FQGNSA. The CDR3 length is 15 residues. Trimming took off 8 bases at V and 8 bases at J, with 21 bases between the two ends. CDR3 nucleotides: TGTGCCAGCCTCCAGTTCGGGGGCGTGGGAGAAAAACTGTTTTTT. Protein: CASLQFGGVGEKLFF.

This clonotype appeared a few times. In DNA, the CDR3 is TGTGCCTGGAACAAGCGGGAGGAGACCGGGGAGCTGTTTTTT. Protein: CAWNKREETGELFF. V and J are TRBV30 and TRBJ2-2, with 9 bases that match TRBD2. This CDR3 contains 14 residues. Per the germline V gene, CDR1 is GTSNPN and CDR2 is SVGIG (reference sequence). Trimming cost V 4 bases and J 5 bases; bases outside gene matches: 5.

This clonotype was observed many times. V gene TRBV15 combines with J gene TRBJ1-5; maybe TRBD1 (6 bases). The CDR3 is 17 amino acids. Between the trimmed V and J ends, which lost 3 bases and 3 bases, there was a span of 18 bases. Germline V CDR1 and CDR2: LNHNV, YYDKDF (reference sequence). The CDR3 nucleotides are TGTGCCACCAGCAGTATCGTCGCAGGGGACGTCAATCAGCCCCAGCATTTT. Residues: CATSSIVAGDVNQPQHF.

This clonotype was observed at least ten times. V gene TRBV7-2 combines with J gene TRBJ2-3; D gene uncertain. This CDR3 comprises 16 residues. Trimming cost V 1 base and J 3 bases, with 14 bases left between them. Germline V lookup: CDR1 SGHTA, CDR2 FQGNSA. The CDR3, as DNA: TGTGCCAGCAGCTTAGAGCCAAGACTCCCAACAGATACGCAGTATTTT. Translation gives CASSLEPRLPTDTQYF. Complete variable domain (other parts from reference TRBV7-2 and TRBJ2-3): GAGVSQSPSNKVTEKGKDVELRCDPISGHTALYWYRQSLGQGLEFLIYFQGNSAPDKSGLPSDRFSAERTGGSVSTLTIQRTQQEDSAVYLCASSLEPRLPTDTQYFGPGTRLTVL.

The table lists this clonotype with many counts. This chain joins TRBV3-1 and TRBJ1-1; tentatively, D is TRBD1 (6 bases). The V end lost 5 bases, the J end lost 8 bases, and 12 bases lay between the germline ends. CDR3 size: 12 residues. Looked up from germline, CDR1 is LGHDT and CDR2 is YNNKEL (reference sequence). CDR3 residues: CASSERGSEAFF. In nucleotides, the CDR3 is TGTGCCAGCAGCGAAAGGGGGAGCGAAGCTTTCTTT.

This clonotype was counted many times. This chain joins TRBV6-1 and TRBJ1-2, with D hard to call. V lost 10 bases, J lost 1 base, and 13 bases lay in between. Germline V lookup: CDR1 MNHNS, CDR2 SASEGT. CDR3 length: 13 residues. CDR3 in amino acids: CANRPGLNYGYTF. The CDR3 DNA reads TGTGCCAACCGTCCCGGCCTTAACTATGGCTACACCTTC.

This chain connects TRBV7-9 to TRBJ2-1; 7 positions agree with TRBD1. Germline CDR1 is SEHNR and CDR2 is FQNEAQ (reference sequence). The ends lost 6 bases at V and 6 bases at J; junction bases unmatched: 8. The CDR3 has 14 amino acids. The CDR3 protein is CASRSPGTANEQFF. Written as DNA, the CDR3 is TGTGCCAGCAGATCTCCCGGGACAGCCAATGAGCAGTTCTTC.

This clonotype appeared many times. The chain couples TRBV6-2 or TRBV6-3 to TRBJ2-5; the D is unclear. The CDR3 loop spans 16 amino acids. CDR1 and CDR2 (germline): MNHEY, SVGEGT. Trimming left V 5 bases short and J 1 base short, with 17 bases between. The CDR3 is CASSTRTATTQETQYF. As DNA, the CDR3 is TGTGCCAGCAGTACGAGGACGGCAACGACCCAAGAGACCCAGTACTTC.

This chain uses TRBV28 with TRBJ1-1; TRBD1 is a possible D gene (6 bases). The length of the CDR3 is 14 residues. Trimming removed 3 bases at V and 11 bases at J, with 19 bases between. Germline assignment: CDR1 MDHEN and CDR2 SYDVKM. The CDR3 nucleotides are TGTGCCAGCAGTTTGGCGGGGGCTCAACTTTGGGCTTTCTTT. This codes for CASSLAGAQLWAFF.

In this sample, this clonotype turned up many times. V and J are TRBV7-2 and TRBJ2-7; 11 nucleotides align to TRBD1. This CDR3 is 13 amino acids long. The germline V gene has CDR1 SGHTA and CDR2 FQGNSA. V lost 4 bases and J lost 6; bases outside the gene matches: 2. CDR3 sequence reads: CASSSDRGREQYF. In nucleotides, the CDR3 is TGTGCCAGCAGCTCGGACAGGGGGCGCGAGCAGTACTTC.

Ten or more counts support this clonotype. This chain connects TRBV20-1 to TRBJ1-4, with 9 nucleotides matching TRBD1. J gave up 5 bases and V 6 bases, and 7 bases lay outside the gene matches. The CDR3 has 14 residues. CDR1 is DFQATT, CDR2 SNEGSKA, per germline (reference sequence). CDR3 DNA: TGCAGTGCAGTGTCGGGACAGGGAAATGAAAAACTGTTTTTT. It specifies CSAVSGQGNEKLFF.

The CDR3 loop reads CASSIEGTGWPGYTF. DNA of the CDR3: TGTGCCAGTAGTATAGAAGGGACAGGGTGGCCTGGCTACACCTTC. This chain joins TRBV19 and TRBJ1-2; 9 positions match TRBD1. Trimming cost V 0 bases and J 7 bases; bases outside gene matches: 6. Germline CDR1 is LNHDA and CDR2 is SQIVND (reference sequence). The CDR3 sequence is 15 residues long.

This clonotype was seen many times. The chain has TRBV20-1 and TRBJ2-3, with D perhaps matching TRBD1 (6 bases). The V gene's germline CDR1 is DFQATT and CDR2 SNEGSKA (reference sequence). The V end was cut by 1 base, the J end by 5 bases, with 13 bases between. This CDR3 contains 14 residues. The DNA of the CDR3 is TGCAGTGCTAGAGGAGGCACAGGGCTAGATACGCAGTATTTT. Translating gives CSARGGTGLDTQYF.

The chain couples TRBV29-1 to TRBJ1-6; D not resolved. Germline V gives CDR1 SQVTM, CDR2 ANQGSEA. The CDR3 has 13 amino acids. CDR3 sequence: CSARDSANSPLHF. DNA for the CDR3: TGCAGTGCTAGAGATTCGGCTAATTCACCCCTCCACTTT. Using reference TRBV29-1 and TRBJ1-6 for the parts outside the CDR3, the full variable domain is SAVISQKPSRDICQRGTSLTIQCQVDSQVTMMFWYRQQPGQSLTLIATANQGSEATYESGFVIDKFPISRPNLTFSTLTVSNMSPEDSSIYLCSARDSANSPLHFGNGTRLTVT.

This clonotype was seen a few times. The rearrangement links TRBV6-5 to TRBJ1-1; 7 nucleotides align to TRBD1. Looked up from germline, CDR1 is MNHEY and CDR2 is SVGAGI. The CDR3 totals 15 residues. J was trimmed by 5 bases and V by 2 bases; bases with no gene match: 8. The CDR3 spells CASSYGDRVNTEAFF. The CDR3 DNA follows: TGTGCCAGCAGTTACGGCGACAGGGTAAATACTGAAGCTTTCTTT.

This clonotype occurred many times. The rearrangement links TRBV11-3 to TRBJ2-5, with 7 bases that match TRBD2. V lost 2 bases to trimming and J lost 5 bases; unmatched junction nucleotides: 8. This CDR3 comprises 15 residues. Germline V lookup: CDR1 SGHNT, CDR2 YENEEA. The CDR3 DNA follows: TGTGCCAGCAGCTTACCTGCGGGAGAGGTTGAGACCCAGTACTTC. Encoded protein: CASSLPAGEVETQYF. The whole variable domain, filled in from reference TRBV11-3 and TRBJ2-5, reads EAGVVQSPRYKIIEKKQPVAFWCNPISGHNTLYWYLQNLGQGPELLIRYENEEAVDDSQLPKDRFSAERLKGVDSTLKIQPAELGDSAVYLCASSLPAGEVETQYFGPGTRLLVL.

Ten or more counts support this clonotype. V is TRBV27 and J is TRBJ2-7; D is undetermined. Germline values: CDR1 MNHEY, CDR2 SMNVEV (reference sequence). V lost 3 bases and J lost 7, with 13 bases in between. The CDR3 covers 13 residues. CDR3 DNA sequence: TGTGCCAGCAGTTTTCAAATTCGAACTGAGCAGTACTTC. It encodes CASSFQIRTEQYF.

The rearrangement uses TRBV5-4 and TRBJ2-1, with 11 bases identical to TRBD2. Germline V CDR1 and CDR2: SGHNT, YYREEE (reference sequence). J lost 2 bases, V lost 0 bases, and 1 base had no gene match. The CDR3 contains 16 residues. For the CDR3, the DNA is TGTGCCAGCAGCTTGGGTAGCGGGAGGGCCTACAATGAGCAGTTCTTC. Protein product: CASSLGSGRAYNEQFF.

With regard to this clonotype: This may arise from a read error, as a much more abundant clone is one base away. CDR3 nucleotides: TGTGCCAGCAGCCCCTCTCTGAGGAATTCATACGAGCAGCACTTC. Its protein is CASSPSLRNSYEQHF. The chain carries TRBV7-6 and TRBJ2-7, with D uncertain. The CDR3 is made up of 15 amino acids. Germline CDR1 reads SGHVS; CDR2 reads FNYEAQ.

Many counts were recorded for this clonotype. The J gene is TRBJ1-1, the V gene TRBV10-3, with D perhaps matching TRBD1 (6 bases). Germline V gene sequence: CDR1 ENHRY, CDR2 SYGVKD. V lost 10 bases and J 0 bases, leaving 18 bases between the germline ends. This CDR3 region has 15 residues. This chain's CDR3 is CATVDPQGLNTEAFF. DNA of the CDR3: TGTGCCACCGTGGACCCACAGGGTTTGAACACTGAAGCTTTCTTT.

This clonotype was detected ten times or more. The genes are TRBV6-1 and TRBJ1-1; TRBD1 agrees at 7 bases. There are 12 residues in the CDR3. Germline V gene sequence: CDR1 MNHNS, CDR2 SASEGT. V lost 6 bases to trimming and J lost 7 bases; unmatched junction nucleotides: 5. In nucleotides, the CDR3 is TGTGCCAGCAGATACCGGGACAGTGAAGCTTTCTTT. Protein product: CASRYRDSEAFF.